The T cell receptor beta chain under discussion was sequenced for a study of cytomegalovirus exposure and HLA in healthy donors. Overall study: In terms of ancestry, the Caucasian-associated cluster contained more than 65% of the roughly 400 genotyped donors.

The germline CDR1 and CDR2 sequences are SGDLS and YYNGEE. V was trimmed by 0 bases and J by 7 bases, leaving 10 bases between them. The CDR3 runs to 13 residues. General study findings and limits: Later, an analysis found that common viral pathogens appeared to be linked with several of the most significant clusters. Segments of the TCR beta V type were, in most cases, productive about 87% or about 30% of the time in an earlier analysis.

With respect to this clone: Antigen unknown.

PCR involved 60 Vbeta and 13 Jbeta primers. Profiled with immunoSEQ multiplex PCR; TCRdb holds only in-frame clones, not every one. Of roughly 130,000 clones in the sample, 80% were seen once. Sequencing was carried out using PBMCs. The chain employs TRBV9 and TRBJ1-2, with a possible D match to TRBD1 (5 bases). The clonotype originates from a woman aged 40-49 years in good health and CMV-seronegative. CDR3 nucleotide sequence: TGTGCCAGCAGCGTAGGGCAGGGTCTTGGCTACACCTTC. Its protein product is CASSVGQGLGYTF.